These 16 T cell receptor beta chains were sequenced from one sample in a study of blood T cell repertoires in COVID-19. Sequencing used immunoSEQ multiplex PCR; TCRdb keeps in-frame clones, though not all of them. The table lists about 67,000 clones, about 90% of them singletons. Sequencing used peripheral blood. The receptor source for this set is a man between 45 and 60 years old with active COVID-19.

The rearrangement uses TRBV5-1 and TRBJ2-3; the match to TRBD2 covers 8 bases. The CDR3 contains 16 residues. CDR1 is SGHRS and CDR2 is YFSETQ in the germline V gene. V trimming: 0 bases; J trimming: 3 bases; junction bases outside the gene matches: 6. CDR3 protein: CASSLGTSQRTDTQYF. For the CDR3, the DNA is TGCGCCAGCAGCTTGGGGACTAGCCAAAGGACAGATACGCAGTATTTT.

The CDR3 loop reads CASSQDSQGQETQYF. The CDR3 coding sequence is TGCGCCAGCAGCCAAGATTCTCAGGGCCAAGAGACCCAGTACTTC. V usage is TRBV4-1 and J usage is TRBJ2-5; the D gene is possibly TRBD1 (5 bases). V dropped 0 bases and J dropped 1 base, with 9 bases sitting between them. This CDR3 contains 15 residues. CDR1 MGHRA and CDR2 YSYEKL come from the germline V gene.

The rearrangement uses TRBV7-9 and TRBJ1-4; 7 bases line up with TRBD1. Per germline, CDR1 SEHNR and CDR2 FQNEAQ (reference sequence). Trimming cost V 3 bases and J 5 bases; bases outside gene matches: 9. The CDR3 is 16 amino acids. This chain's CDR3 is CASSFRQTGTNEKLFF. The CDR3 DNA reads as TGTGCCAGCAGCTTCAGACAGACAGGGACAAATGAAAAACTGTTTTTT.

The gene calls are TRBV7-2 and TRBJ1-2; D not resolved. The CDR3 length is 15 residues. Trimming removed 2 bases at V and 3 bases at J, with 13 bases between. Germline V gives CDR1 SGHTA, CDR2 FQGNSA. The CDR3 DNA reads TGTGCCAGCAGCTTAATCAGGTCTGCTCACTATGGCTACACCTTC. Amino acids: CASSLIRSAHYGYTF.

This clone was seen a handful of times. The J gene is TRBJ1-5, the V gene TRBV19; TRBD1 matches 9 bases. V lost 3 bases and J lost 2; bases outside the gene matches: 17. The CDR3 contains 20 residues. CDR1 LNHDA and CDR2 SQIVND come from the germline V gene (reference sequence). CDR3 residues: CASSIGPWNRGRLGNQPQHF. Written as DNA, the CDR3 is TGTGCCAGTAGTATCGGGCCTTGGAACAGGGGGCGCTTGGGCAATCAGCCCCAGCATTTT.

CDR3 bases: TGTGCCAGTAGTATGGGCAGAAACGAGCAGTACTTC. This translates into CASSMGRNEQYF. The chain joins TRBV19 to TRBJ2-7; D is unclear. Trimming left V 3 bases short and J 5 bases short, with 8 bases between. The CDR3 totals 12 residues. Germline-derived CDR1 and CDR2 are LNHDA and SQIVND (reference sequence).

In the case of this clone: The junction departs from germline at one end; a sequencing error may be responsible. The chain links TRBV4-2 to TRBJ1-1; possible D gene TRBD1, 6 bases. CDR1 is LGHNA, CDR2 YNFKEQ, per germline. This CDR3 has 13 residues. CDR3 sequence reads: CASSQAWDTEAFF. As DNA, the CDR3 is TGTGCCAGCAGCCAAGCCTGGGACACAGAAGCTTTCTTT.

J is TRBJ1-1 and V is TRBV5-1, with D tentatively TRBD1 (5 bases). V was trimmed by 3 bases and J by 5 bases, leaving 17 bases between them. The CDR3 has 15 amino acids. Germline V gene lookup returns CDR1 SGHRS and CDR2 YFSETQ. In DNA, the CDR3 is TGCGCCAGCAGCTACAAGCCGCAGGGTCAAACTGAAGCTTTCTTT. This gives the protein CASSYKPQGQTEAFF.

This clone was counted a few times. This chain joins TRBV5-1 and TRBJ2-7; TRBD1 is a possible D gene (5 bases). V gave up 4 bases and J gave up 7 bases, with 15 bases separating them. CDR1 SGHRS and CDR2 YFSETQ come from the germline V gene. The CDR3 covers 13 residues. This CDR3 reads CASSLIPGREQYF. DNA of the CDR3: TGCGCCAGCAGCCTAATCCCAGGGCGGGAGCAGTACTTC. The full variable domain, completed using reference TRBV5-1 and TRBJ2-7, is KAGVTQTPRYLIKTRGQQVTLSCSPISGHRSVSWYQQTPGQGLQFLFEYFSETQRNKGNFPGRFSGRQFSNSRSEMNVSTLELGDSALYLCASSLIPGREQYFGPGTRLTVT.

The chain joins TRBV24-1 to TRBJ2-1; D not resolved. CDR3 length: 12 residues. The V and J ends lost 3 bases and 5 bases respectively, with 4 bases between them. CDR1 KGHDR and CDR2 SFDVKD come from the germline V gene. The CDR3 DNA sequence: TGTGCCACCAGTGATAGAGACAATGAGCAGTTCTTC. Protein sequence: CATSDRDNEQFF.

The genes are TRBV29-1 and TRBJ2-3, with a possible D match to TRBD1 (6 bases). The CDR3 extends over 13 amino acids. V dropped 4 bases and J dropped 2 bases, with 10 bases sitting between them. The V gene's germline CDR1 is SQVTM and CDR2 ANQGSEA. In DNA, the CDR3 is TGCAGCGTTGTGGACAGTTACACAGATACGCAGTATTTT. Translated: CSVVDSYTDTQYF.

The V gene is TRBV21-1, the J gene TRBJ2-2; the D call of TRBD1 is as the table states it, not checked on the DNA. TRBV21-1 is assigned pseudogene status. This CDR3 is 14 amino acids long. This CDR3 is CASSAGQGRGELFF. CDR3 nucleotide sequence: TGTGCCAGCAGCGCCGGACAGGGGAGGGGGGAGCTGTTTTTT.

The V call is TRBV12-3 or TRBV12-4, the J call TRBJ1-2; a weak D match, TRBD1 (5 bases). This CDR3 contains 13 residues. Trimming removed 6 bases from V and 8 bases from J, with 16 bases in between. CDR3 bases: TGTGCCAGCAGCATCGGGGGGGGTGAGGGCTACACCTTC. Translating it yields CASSIGGGEGYTF.

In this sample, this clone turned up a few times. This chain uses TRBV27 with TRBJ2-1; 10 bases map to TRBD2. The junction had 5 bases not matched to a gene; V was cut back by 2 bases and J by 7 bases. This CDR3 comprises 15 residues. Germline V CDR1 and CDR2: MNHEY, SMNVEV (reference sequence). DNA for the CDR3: TGTGCCAGCAGTTTACTAGCGGGAGATATAAATGAGCAGTTCTTC. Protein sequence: CASSLLAGDINEQFF.

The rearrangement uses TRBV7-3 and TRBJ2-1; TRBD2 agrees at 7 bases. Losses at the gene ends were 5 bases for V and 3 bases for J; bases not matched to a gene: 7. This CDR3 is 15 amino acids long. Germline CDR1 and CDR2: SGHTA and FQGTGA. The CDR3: CASSPASGYYNEQFF. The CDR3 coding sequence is TGTGCCAGCAGCCCAGCTAGCGGCTACTACAATGAGCAGTTCTTC.

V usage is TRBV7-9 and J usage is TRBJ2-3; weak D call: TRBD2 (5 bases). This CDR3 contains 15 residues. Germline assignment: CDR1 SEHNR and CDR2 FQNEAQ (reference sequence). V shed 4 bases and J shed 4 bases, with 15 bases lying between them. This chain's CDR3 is CASSSMRVSADTQYF. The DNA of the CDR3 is TGTGCCAGCAGCTCAATGCGGGTTAGCGCAGATACGCAGTATTTT.